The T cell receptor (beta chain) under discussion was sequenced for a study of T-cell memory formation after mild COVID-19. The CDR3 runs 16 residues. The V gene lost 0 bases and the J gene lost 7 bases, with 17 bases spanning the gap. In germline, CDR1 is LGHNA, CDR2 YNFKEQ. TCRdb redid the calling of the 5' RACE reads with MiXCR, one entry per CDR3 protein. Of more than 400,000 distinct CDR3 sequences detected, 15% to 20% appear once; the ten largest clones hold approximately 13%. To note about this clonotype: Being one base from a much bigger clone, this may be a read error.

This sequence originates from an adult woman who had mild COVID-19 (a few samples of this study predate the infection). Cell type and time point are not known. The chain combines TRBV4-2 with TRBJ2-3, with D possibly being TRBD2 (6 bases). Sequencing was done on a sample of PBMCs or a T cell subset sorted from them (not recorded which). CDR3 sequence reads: CASSQEMAGSINTQYF. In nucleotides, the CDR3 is TGTGCCAGCAGCCAAGAGATGGCCGGGAGTATAAATACGCAGTATTTT.